This TCR beta chain was captured in a study of T cells expressing NK-cell markers. This clonotype is labeled large based on frequency. What it recognizes is unknown. Study-level points and caveats: The dominant NKG2C+ clonotypes represented 1.0-7.0% of CD8+ T cells in several donors.

CDR1 is DFQATT, CDR2 SNEGSKA, per germline (reference sequence). The CDR3 contains 14 residues. TCRdb reprocessed the 5' RACE reads and reports one entry per CDR3 protein, with no DNA. The sample holds some 110,000 distinct CDR3 sequences. The source of this sequence is a woman aged 18 to 69 in good health. The sample comprised blood T cells: a sorted CD56 or NKG2C T cell subset, CD4+ or CD8+ T cells, or bulk PBMC T cells (not recorded which). The chain carries TRBV20-1 and TRBJ2-3; TCRdb's D gene call, TRBD1, goes unchecked for lack of DNA. CDR3 in amino acids: CSASGGRGSDTQYF.